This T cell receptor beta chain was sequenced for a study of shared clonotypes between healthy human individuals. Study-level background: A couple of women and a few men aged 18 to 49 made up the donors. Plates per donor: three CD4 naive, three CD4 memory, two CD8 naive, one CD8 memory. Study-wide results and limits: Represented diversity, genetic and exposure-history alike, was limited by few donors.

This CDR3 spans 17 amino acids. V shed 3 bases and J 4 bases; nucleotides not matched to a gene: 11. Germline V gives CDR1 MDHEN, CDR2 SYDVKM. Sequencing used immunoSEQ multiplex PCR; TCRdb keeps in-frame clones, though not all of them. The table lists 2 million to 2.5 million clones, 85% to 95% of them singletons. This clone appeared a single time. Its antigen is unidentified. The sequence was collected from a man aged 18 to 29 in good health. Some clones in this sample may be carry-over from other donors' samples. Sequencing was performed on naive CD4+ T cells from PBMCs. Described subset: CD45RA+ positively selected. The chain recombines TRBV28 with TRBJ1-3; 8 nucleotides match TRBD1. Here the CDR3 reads CASSFLSRQGKGNTIYF. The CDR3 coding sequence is TGTGCCAGCAGTTTCTTGTCGCGACAGGGGAAAGGAAACACCATATATTTT.